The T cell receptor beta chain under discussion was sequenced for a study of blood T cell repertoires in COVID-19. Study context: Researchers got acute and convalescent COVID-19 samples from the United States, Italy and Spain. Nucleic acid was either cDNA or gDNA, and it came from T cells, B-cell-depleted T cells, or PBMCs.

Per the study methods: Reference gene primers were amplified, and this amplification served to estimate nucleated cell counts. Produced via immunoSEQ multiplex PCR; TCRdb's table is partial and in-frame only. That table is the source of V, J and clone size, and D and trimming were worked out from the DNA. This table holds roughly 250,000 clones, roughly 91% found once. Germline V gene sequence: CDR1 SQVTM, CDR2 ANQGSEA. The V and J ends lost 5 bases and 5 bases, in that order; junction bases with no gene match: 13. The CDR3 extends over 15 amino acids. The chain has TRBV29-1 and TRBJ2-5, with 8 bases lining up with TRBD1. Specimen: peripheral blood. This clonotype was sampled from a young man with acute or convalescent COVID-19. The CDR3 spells CSVSGQGFMGETQYF. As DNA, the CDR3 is TGCAGCGTTTCCGGACAGGGTTTTATGGGGGAGACCCAGTACTTC.